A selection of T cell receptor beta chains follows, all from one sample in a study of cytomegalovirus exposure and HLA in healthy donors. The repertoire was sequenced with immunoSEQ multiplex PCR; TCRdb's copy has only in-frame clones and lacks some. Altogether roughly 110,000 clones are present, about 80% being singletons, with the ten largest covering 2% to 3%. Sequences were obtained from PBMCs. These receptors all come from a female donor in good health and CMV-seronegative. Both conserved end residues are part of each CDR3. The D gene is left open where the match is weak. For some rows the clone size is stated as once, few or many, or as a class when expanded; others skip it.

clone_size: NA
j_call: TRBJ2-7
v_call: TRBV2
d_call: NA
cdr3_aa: CASSERGARSYEQYF
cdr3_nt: TGTGCCAGCAGTGAACGGGGGGCCCGGTCCTACGAGCAGTACTTC

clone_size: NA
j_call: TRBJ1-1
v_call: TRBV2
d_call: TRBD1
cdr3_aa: CAASRGLNTEAFF
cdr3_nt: TGTGCCGCATCCAGGGGGCTGAACACTGAAGCTTTCTTT

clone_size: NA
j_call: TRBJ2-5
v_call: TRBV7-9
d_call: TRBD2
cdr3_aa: CASSLETGGAGETQYF
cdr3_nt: TGTGCCAGCAGCTTAGAGACCGGGGGGGCCGGGGAGACCCAGTACTTC

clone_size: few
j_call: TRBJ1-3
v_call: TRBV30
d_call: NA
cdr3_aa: CAWQTGNTIYF
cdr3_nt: TGTGCCTGGCAAACTGGAAACACCATATATTTT

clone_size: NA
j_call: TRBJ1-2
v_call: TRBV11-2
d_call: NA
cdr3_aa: CASSLTGNGYTF
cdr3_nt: TGTGCCAGCAGCTTGACAGGAAACGGCTACACCTTC

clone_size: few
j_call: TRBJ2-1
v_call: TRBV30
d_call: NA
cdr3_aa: CAWTSFNEQFF
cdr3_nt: TGTGCCTGGACTAGCTTCAATGAGCAGTTCTTC

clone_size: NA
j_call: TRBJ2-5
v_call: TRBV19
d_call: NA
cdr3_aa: CASSIFGTSRQETQYF
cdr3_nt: TGTGCCAGTAGTATTTTTGGGACTTCACGCCAAGAGACCCAGTACTTC

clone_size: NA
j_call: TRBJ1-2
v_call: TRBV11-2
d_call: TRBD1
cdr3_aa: CASSRSDRAASVYGYTF
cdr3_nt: TGTGCCAGCAGCCGATCGGACAGGGCCGCCTCCGTCTATGGCTACACCTTC

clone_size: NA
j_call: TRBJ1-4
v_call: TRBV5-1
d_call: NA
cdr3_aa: CASSWAGMDEKLFF
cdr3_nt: TGCGCCAGCAGCTGGGCAGGGATGGATGAAAAACTGTTTTTT

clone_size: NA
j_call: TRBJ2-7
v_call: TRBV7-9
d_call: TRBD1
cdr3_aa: CASSHPGTGGDEQYF
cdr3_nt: TGTGCCAGCAGTCATCCCGGGACAGGGGGCGACGAGCAGTACTTC

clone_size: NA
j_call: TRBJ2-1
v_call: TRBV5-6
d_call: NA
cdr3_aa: CASNVGGGPGLDEQFF
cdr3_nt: TGTGCCAGCAATGTGGGTGGCGGACCGGGGTTGGACGAGCAGTTCTTC

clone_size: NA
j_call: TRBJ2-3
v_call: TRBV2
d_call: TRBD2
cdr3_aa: CASSELAGYTDTQYF
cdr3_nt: TGTGCCAGCAGCGAACTAGCGGGGTACACAGATACGCAGTATTTT

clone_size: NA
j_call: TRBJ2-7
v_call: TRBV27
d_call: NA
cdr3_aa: CASTYGGEQYF
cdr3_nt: TGTGCCAGCACTTACGGGGGCGAGCAGTACTTC

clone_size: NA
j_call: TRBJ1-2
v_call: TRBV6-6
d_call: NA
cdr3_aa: CATRDTYYGYTF
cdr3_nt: TGTGCCACCCGGGACACCTACTATGGCTACACCTTC

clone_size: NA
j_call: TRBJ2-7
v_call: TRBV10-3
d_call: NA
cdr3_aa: CAIIHPGHKLSYEQYF
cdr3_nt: TGTGCCATCATCCATCCGGGACATAAGCTGTCCTACGAGCAGTACTTC

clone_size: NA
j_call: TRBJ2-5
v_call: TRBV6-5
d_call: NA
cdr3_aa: CASSLLLETQYF
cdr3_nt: TGTGCCAGCAGCTTACTATTAGAGACCCAGTACTTC

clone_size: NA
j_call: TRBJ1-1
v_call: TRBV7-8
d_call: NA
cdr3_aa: CASSYGQLDAFF
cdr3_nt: TGTGCCAGCAGCTATGGACAGCTTGACGCTTTCTTT

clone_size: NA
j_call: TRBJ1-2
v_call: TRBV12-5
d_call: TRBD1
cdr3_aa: CASGPPSGQGVYGYTF
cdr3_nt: TGTGCTAGTGGCCCCCCCTCGGGACAGGGGGTCTATGGCTACACCTTC

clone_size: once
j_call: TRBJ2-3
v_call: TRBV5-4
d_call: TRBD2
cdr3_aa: CASSFDGLAGGPGTDTQYF
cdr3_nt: TGTGCCAGCAGCTTTGACGGACTAGCGGGGGGGCCGGGCACAGATACGCAGTATTTT

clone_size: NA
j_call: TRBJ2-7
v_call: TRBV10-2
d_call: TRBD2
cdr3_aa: CASSDIGLAPYEQYF
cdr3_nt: TGCGCCAGCAGTGATATCGGACTAGCTCCCTACGAGCAGTACTTC

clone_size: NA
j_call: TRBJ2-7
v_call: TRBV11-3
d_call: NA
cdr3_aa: CASSPYGAHEQYF
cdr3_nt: TGTGCCAGCAGCCCCTACGGAGCTCATGAGCAGTACTTC

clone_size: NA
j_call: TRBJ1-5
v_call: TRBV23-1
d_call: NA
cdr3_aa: CASSQSLPSGARANQPQHF
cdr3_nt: TGCGCCAGCAGTCAATCGTTGCCTTCAGGGGCAAGAGCCAATCAGCCCCAGCATTTT

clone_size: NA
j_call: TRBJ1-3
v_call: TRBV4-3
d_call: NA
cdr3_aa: CASSQDNSRGGNTIYF
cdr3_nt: TGCGCCAGCAGCCAAGATAACAGCAGGGGAGGAAACACCATATATTTT

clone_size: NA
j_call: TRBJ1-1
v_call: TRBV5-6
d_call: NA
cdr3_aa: CASSLYQGTFVEAFF
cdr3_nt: TGTGCCAGCAGCTTGTATCAGGGGACGTTCGTTGAAGCTTTCTTT

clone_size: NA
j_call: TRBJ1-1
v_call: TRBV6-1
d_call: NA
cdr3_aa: CATSGSYAEAFF
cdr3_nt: TGTGCCACCTCCGGGAGTTATGCTGAAGCTTTCTTT

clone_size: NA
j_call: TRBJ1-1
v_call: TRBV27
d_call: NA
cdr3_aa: CASSITGNTEAFF
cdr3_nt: TGTGCCAGCAGTATTACAGGAAACACTGAAGCTTTCTTT

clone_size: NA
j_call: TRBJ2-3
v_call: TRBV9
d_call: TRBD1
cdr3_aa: CASSVAGTGTGEEYF
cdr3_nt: TGTGCCAGCAGCGTAGCTGGGACGGGGACAGGGGAAGAGTATTTT

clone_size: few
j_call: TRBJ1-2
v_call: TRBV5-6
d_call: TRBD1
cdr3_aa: CASSAGTGVYGYTF
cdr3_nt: TGTGCCAGCAGCGCCGGGACAGGGGTCTATGGCTACACCTTC

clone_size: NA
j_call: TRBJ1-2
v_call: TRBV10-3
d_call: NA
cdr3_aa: CAIRQESKGYTF
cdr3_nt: TGTGCCATCAGACAGGAGAGTAAGGGCTACACCTTC

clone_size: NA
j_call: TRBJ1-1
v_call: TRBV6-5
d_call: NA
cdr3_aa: CASNKQNLNTEAFF
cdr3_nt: TGTGCCAGCAACAAACAGAACTTGAACACTGAAGCTTTCTTT

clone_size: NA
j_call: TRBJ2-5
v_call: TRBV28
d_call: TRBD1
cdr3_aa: CASRTGLQETQYF
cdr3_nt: TGTGCCAGCAGGACAGGGTTGCAAGAGACCCAGTACTTC

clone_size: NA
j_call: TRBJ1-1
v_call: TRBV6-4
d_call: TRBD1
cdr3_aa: CASSDSNARRGLYTEAFF
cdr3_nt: TGTGCCAGCAGTGACTCGAACGCCCGCAGGGGGCTCTACACTGAAGCTTTCTTT

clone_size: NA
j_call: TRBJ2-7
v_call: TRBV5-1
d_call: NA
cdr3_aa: CASSQTNQEEQYF
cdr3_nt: TGCGCCAGCAGTCAAACGAACCAGGAAGAGCAGTACTTC

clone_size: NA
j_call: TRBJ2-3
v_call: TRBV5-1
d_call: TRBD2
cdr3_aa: CASSSSGGQTQYF
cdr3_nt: TGCGCCAGCAGTTCTAGCGGGGGTCAGACGCAGTATTTT

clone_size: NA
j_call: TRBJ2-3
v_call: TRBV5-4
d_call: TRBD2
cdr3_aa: CASSLYRGERKDTQYF
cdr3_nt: TGTGCCAGCAGCTTGTACCGGGGGGAGCGGAAAGATACGCAGTATTTT

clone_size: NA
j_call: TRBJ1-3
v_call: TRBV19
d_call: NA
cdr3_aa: CASSDYRSSGNTIYF
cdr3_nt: TGTGCCAGTAGTGACTACCGGAGCTCTGGAAACACCATATATTTT

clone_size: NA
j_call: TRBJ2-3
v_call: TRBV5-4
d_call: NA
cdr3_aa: CASSRDGGSTDTQYF
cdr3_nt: TGTGCCAGCAGCCGCGATGGGGGGAGCACAGATACGCAGTATTTT

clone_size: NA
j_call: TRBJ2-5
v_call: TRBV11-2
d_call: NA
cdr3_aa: CASSLDLGHQETQYF
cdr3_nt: TGTGCCAGCAGCTTAGATTTGGGGCATCAAGAGACCCAGTACTTC

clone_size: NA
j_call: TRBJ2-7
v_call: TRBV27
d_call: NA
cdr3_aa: CASSFQFSPTYEQYF
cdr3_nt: TGTGCCAGCAGTTTTCAATTTAGCCCGACCTACGAGCAGTACTTC

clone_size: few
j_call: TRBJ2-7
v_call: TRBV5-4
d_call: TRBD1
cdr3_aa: CASSHQGAPSEQYF
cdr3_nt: TGTGCCAGCAGTCACCAGGGGGCCCCATCCGAGCAGTACTTC

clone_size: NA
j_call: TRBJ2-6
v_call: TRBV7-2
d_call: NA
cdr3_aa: CASSLALRGQFSGANVLTF
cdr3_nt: TGTGCCAGCAGCTTAGCCCTTCGGGGACAATTCTCTGGGGCCAACGTCCTGACTTTC

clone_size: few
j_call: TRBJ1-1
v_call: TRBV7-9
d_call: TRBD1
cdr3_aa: CASSLADRDAFF
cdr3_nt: TGTGCCAGCAGCTTAGCTGACAGGGACGCTTTCTTT

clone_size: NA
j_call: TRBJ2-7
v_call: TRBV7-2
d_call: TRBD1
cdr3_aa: CASSFNGQGPYEQYF
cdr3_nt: TGTGCCAGCAGCTTCAATGGACAGGGACCCTACGAGCAGTACTTC

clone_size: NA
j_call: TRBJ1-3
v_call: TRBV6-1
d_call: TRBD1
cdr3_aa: CASSSTGATGNTIYF
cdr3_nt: TGTGCCAGCAGTTCCACAGGGGCTACTGGAAACACCATATATTTT

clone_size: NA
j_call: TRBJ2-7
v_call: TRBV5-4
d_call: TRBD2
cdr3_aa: CASSSLAGANYEQYF
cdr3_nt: TGTGCCAGCAGCTCACTAGCGGGGGCTAACTACGAGCAGTACTTC